This T cell receptor beta chain was found in a study of cytomegalovirus exposure and HLA in healthy donors. Study-wide context: Out of 150 million to 200 million T cells, an earlier analysis found 117 million unique TCR beta sequences in total. Most donors, approximately 82% of around 400 genotyped, fell in the Caucasian-associated ancestry cluster.

The primer mix had 60 Vbeta and 13 Jbeta primers. Measured with immunoSEQ multiplex PCR; TCRdb has only the in-frame clones, and not every one. The table records 150,000 to 200,000 clones, around 81% of them present only once. Study results and caveats: Altogether, some 170 TCR beta chains were recorded as cytomegalovirus-associated. The authors reported that TCR beta sequences could predict HLA-A and HLA-B alleles. These predictions were accurate for most subjects in the first cohort.

Note on this clone: Its specificity is unknown.

Sample: PBMCs. This clonotype originated in a man aged 18 to 30 in good health and CMV-seronegative.

This chain's CDR3 is CASSLGSNQPQHF. The CDR3 DNA sequence: TGCGCCAGCAGCCTAGGAAGCAATCAGCCCCAGCATTTT. V gene TRBV5-1 combines with J gene TRBJ1-5; D is unclear. This CDR3 has 13 residues. Germline V CDR1 and CDR2: SGHRS, YFSETQ. The V end was cut by 4 bases, the J end by 1 base, with 6 bases between.